One T cell receptor beta chain is described in this entry. Trimming left V 5 bases short and J 6 bases short, with 13 bases between. The germline gives CDR1 SGHTA, CDR2 FQGNSA. This CDR3 is 13 amino acids long. This specimen comes from a study of CD8 T cells in Susac syndrome. CD8+ and CD4+ T cells circulating in blood were sequenced for TCR beta. TEMRA cells were FACS-enriched, while CD8+ and CD4+ T cells were negatively isolated. An amount of RNA that ranged from 0.5 to 1 ug was reverse transcribed with random hexamers. Amplification of TCR beta CDR3 used immunoSEQ multiplex PCR across 54 Vbeta and 13 Jbeta. Using its own MiXCR run on the immunoSEQ multiplex PCR reads, TCRdb lists one record per CDR3 protein. Of nearly 200,000 distinct CDR3 sequences in the sample, more than 90% were seen once.

The material sequenced was CD4+ T cells from PBMCs. This sequence joins TRBV7-2 and TRBJ1-2; D is perhaps TRBD1 (5 bases). The sequence came from a human donor with multiple sclerosis. DNA of the CDR3: TGTGCCAGCAGCCTAGGACAATCTGATGGCTACACCTTC. Protein sequence: CASSLGQSDGYTF.